This T cell receptor beta chain appears in the sequencing data of a study of CD8 T cells in ankylosing spondylitis. This clonotype was counted ten times or more. TCRdb reanalysed the 5' RACE reads using MiXCR and keeps one entry per CDR3 protein. Of some 130,000 distinct CDR3 sequences in the sample, about 7% were seen once. The germline V gene has CDR1 LGHDT and CDR2 YNNKEL (reference sequence). This CDR3 is 13 amino acids long. V lost 3 bases, J lost 7 bases, and 10 bases lay in between. Specimen: blood, either unsorted or a sorted T cell fraction (not recorded which). The J gene is TRBJ2-1, the V gene TRBV3-1, with D possibly matching TRBD2 (6 bases). This TCR was recovered from a female donor with ankylosing spondylitis or in good health (not recorded which). CDR3 in DNA: TGTGCCAGCAGCCAGGAGGGGATAAATGAGCAGTTCTTC. It yields the protein CASSQEGINEQFF.